This T cell receptor (beta chain) was retrieved from a study of T cell repertoires in cytomegalovirus infection. Study-level findings and limits: The ex vivo response showed dominance by HLA-C-restricted CMV-specific TCR beta clonotypes.

TCRdb re-analysed the reads in MiXCR, keeping a single row per CDR3 protein. The sample yields 60,000 to 75,000 distinct CDR3 sequences, under 4.5% seen once. This clonotype has a count of ten or more. The antigen is unknown. The CDR3 length is 13 residues. V lost 3 bases and J 2 bases, leaving 7 bases between the germline ends. Germline CDR1 and CDR2: SGHNT and YYREEE (reference sequence). Sequencing was done on a sample of PBMCs. This clonotype originated in a human donor in good health (CMV status not recorded). Some clones in this sample may be carry-over from other donors' samples. The V gene is TRBV5-4, the J gene TRBJ2-3; D not certain. CDR3 residues: CASSSRATDTQYF. CDR3 coding DNA: TGTGCCAGCAGCTCCCGCGCCACAGATACGCAGTATTTT.